Listed below are T cell receptor beta chains from one sample, sequenced in a study of circulating CD8 cells and anti-PD-1 response in melanoma. TCRdb re-analysed the reads in MiXCR, keeping a single row per CDR3 protein. This sample has hundreds of distinct CDR3 sequences; 6.2% occur once, and the top ten carry less than 20%. This sample comprised CD8+ T cells from PBMCs, obtained at baseline or after one month of anti-PD-1 therapy (not recorded which). These receptors originate from a human donor with melanoma. CDR3s include the opening cysteine and the closing phenylalanine or tryptophan. A D gene is named only where the DNA matches it firmly. Rows give clone size only sometimes, using once, few, many, or a class for an expanded clone.

large TRBJ2-4 TRBV27 TRBD2 14 CASRLAGGRNIQYF TGTGCCAGCAGGCTAGCGGGGGGGAGAAACATTCAGTACTTC
once TRBJ1-5 TRBV28 - 13 CATVGGQHQPQRF TGTGCCACCGTGGGGGGGCAGCATCAGCCCCAGCGTTTT
- TRBJ2-3 TRBV28 - 14 CASSFLQGTDTQYF TGTGCCAGCAGTTTCCTTCAGGGCACAGATACGCAGTATTTT
medium-sized TRBJ2-2 TRBV4-2 TRBD1 16 CASSQGFTGEHGELFF TGTGCCAGCAGCCAAGGGTTTACAGGGGAGCACGGGGAGCTGTTTTTT
medium-sized TRBJ2-1 TRBV5-6 - 16 CASSLDRGATYNEQFF TGTGCCAGCAGCTTGGATAGGGGGGCGACCTACAATGAGCAGTTCTTC
medium-sized TRBJ1-2 TRBV19 - 13 CASRGARLDGYTF TGTGCCAGCCGAGGGGCCCGTTTGGATGGCTACACCTTC
hyperexpanded TRBJ2-7 TRBV11-2 - 13 CASSLGQLYEQYF TGTGCCAGCAGCTTAGGACAGCTCTACGAGCAGTACTTC
hyperexpanded TRBJ2-5 TRBV27 - 13 CASSLGGGKTQYF TGTGCCAGCAGTTTAGGGGGAGGAAAGACCCAGTACTTC
- TRBJ2-1 TRBV20-1 - 14 CSARDGGGLNEQLF TGCAGTGCTAGAGATGGAGGGGGGCTCAATGAGCAGCTCTTC
large TRBJ2-7 TRBV19 - 11 CATTDSYEQYF TGTGCCACCACCGACAGCTACGAGCAGTACTTC
large TRBJ2-1 TRBV24-1 - 15 CATSEEGQHVNEQFF TGTGCCACCAGTGAGGAAGGACAACACGTCAATGAGCAGTTCTTC
large TRBJ2-7 TRBV2 - 13 CASIPGRKGEQYF TGTGCCAGCATTCCGGGGAGAAAAGGGGAGCAGTACTTC
large TRBJ2-3 TRBV27 TRBD2 16 CASSPGGGPSTDTQYF TGTGCCAGCAGTCCCGGGGGGGGCCCAAGCACAGATACGCAGTATTTT
large TRBJ2-2 TRBV27 - 16 CASSPLWGANTGELFF TGTGCCAGCAGTCCCCTATGGGGGGCTAACACCGGGGAGCTGTTTTTT
few TRBJ2-7 TRBV28 TRBD1 17 CASSPQGRGQGADEQYF TGTGCCAGCAGTCCCCAGGGAAGGGGACAGGGGGCGGACGAGCAGTACTTC
hyperexpanded TRBJ2-1 TRBV7-3 TRBD1 17 CASSLTLGTGPYNEQFF TGTGCCAGCAGCTTAACCTTAGGGACAGGGCCCTACAATGAGCAGTTCTTC
few TRBJ2-7 TRBV28 TRBD2 14 CASSLSGGGYEQYF TGTGCCAGCAGTTTATCGGGGGGTGGCTACGAGCAGTACTTC
few TRBJ2-1 TRBV19 TRBD2 15 CASSLTSGDYNEQFF TGTGCCAGTAGTTTGACTAGCGGGGACTACAATGAGCAGTTCTTC
large TRBJ2-3 TRBV7-2 TRBD2 15 CASSLVSGLTDTQYF TGTGCCAGCAGCTTAGTTAGCGGGCTCACAGATACGCAGTATTTT
large TRBJ2-7 TRBV21-1 - 15 CASSSEGRISYEQYF TGTGCCAGCAGCAGTGAGGGACGGATCTCCTACGAGCAGTACTTC
large TRBJ2-7 TRBV4-3 - 13 CASSQDKVDEQYF TGCGCCAGCAGCCAAGATAAGGTCGACGAGCAGTACTTC
large TRBJ1-5 TRBV4-2 - 15 CASSQEHRLNQPQHF TGTGCCAGCAGCCAAGAACACAGGCTTAATCAGCCCCAGCATTTT
large TRBJ2-7 TRBV20-1 - 12 CSARLVENEQYF TGCAGTGCTAGGCTAGTCGAAAACGAGCAGTACTTC
- TRBJ2-7 TRBV19 - 13 CASSPSRNYEQYF TGTGCCAGTAGTCCCTCGAGGAACTACGAGCAGTACTTC
medium-sized TRBJ2-7 TRBV28 - 14 CASSLSQGGYEQYF TGTGCCAGCAGTTTGAGTCAGGGAGGCTACGAGCAGTACTTC
large TRBJ2-5 TRBV4-2 - 12 CASSQERETQYF TGTGCCAGCAGCCAAGAACGGGAGACCCAGTACTTC
few TRBJ2-2 TRBV19 - 12 CASKTGVGGLFF TGTGCCAGTAAAACCGGCGTCGGGGGGCTGTTTTTT
few TRBJ1-3 TRBV9 - 14 CASSVGDSGNTIYF TGTGCCAGCAGCGTAGGGGACTCTGGAAACACCATATATTTT
large TRBJ2-2 TRBV20-1 TRBD1 14 CSVRGQGDTGELFF TGCAGTGTCCGGGGACAGGGTGACACCGGGGAGCTGTTTTTT
large TRBJ1-5 TRBV19 - 13 CASSLNSNQPQHF TGTGCCAGTAGTTTGAATAGCAATCAGCCCCAGCATTTT
large TRBJ1-3 TRBV29-1 - 14 CSETDGRYRNTIYF TGCAGCGAAACGGACGGGCGTTATAGAAACACCATATATTTT
large TRBJ2-7 TRBV7-2 - 15 CASSLELTGWVEQYF TGTGCCAGCAGCTTAGAGCTTACAGGCTGGGTCGAGCAGTACTTC
- TRBJ1-1 TRBV28 - 14 CASSSGSRPTEAYF TGTGCCAGCAGTTCCGGAAGTCGTCCAACTGAAGCTTACTTT
large TRBJ2-1 TRBV14 - 13 CASSRRGANEQFF TGTGCCAGCAGCCGCAGGGGTGCAAATGAGCAGTTCTTC
large TRBJ2-1 TRBV2 TRBD2 14 CASSGTSGGNEQFF TGTGCCAGCAGCGGGACTAGCGGGGGCAATGAGCAGTTCTTC
- TRBJ2-5 TRBV12-3/TRBV12-4 - 12 CASSFGSGTQYF TGTGCCAGCAGTTTTGGATCAGGGACCCAGTACTTC
large TRBJ2-2 TRBV4-1 - 15 CASSPRTEGTGELFF TGCGCCAGCAGCCCTAGGACAGAAGGCACCGGGGAGCTGTTTTTT
medium-sized TRBJ1-5 TRBV2 - 14 CASRKPGFAQPQHF TGTGCCAGCAGGAAACCAGGGTTCGCTCAGCCCCAGCATTTT
large TRBJ1-1 TRBV29-1 - 14 CSVDSWVLGTEAFF TGCAGCGTTGATTCTTGGGTTTTGGGCACTGAAGCTTTCTTT
hyperexpanded TRBJ2-7 TRBV3-1 TRBD2 15 CASSPSGGLGYEQYF TGTGCCAGCAGCCCCAGCGGGGGGCTAGGCTACGAGCAGTACTTC
medium-sized TRBJ2-7 TRBV7-9 - 13 CASSHGPGFEQYF TGTGCCAGCAGCCACGGACCCGGGTTTGAGCAGTACTTC
large TRBJ1-1 TRBV7-2 - 12 CASSFWATEAFF TGTGCCAGCAGCTTTTGGGCAACTGAAGCTTTCTTT
few TRBJ2-1 TRBV7-3 TRBD2 15 CASSPAGGFLDEQFF TGTGCCAGCAGCCCAGCGGGGGGCTTCCTCGATGAGCAGTTCTTC
large TRBJ2-3 TRBV27 - 16 CASSLPPGPQRDTQYF TGTGCCAGCAGTTTACCACCGGGACCCCAGAGGGATACGCAGTATTTT
large TRBJ1-1 TRBV29-1 - 12 CSVEVENTEAFF TGCAGCGTTGAAGTGGAGAACACTGAAGCTTTCTTT
medium-sized TRBJ2-2 TRBV5-5 TRBD1 17 CASSTFWTGGYNGELFF TGTGCCAGCAGCACGTTCTGGACAGGGGGGTACAACGGGGAGCTGTTTTTT
large TRBJ2-1 TRBV3-1 TRBD2 15 CASSLTSGGLGEQFF TGTGCCAGCAGCCTAACTAGCGGGGGGTTAGGTGAGCAGTTCTTC
large TRBJ2-3 TRBV2 - 13 CASSESMRDTQYF TGTGCCAGCAGTGAATCGATGAGAGATACGCAGTATTTT
- TRBJ2-7 TRBV27 TRBD2 14 CAGGLSGGLYEQYF TGTGCCGGCGGTCTAAGCGGGGGCCTGTACGAGCAGTACTTC